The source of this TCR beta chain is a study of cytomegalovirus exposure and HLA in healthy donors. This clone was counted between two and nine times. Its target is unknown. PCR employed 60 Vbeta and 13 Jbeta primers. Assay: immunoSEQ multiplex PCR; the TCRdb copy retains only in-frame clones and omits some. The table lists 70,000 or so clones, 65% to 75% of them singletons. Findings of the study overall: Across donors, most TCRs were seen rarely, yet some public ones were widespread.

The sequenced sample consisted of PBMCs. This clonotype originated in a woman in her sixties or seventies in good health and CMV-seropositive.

CDR3 residues: CASTAGGSTEAFF. CDR3 coding DNA: TGTGCCAGCACGGCAGGGGGCAGTACTGAAGCTTTCTTT. The rearrangement uses TRBV6-1 and TRBJ1-1, with 8 bases that match TRBD1. This CDR3 is 13 amino acids long. The V and J ends lost 7 bases and 5 bases, in that order; junction bases with no gene match: 6. Per the germline V gene, CDR1 is MNHNS and CDR2 is SASEGT.